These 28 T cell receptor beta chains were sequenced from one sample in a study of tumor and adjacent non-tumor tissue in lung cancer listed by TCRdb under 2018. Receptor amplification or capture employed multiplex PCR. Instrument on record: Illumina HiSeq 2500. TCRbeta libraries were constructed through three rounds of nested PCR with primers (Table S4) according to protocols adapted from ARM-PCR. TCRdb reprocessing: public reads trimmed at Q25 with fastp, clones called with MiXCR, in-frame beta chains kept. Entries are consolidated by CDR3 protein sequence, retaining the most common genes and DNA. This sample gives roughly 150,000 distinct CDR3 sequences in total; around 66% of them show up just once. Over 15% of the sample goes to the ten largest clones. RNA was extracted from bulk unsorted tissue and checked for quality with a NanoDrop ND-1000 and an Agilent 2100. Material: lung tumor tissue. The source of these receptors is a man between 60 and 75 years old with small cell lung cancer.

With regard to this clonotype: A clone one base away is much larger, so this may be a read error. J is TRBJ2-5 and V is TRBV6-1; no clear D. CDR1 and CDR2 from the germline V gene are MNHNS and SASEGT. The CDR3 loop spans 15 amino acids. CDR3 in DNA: TGTGGCAGCACCCTTAGTGAGACCGCACAAGAGACCCAGTACTTC. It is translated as CGSTLSETAQETQYF.

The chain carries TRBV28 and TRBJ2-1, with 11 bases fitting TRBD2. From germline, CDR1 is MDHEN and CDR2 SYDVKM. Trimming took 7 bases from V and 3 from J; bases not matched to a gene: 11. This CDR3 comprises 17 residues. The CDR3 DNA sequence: TGTGCCAGCAAGGGAGGACTAGCGGGTAATTACTACAATGAGCAGTTCTTC. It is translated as CASKGGLAGNYYNEQFF.

The CDR3 loop reads CASSLSLATSWGTGAQYF. In nucleotides, the CDR3 is TGTGCCAGCAGCCTGAGTCTAGCCACGTCCTGGGGCACAGGTGCGCAGTATTTT. V and J are TRBV11-1 and TRBJ2-3; D could derive from TRBD1 or TRBD2 (5 bases each). V shed 5 bases and J shed 10 bases, with 31 bases lying between them. CDR1 and CDR2 from the germline V gene are SGHAT and FQDESV (reference sequence). CDR3 length: 18 amino acids.

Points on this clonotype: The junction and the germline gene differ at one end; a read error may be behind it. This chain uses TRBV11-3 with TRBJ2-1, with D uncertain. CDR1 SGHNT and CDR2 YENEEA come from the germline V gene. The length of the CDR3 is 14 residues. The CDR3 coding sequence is TGTGCCAGCAGCTTCTACGCTTACTACAATGGGCAGTTCTTC. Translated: CASSFYAYYNGQFF.

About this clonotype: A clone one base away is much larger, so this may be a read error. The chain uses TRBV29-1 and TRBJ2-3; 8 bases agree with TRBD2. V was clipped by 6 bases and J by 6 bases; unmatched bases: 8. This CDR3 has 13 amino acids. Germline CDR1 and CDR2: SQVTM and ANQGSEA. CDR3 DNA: TGCAGCGTGGGACTAGTGATCTCCGATACGCAGTATTTT. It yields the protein CSVGLVISDTQYF.

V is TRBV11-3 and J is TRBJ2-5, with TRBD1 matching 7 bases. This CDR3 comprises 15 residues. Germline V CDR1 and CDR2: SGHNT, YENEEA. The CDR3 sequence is CISSADRESQETQYF. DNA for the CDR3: TGTATCAGCAGCGCTGACAGGGAGTCCCAAGAGACCCAGTACTTC. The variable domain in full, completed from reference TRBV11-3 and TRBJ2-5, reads EAGVVQSPRYKIIEKKQPVAFWCNPISGHNTLYWYLQNLGQGPELLIRYENEEAVDDSQLPKDRFSAERLKGVDSTLKIQPAELGDSAVYLCISSADRESQETQYFGPGTRLLVL.

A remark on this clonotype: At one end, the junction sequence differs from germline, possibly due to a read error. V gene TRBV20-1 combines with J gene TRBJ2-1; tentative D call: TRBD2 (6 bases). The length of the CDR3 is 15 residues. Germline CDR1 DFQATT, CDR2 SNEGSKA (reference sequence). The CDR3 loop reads CSPRELAGPDNEQFF. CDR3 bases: TGCAGTCCTAGAGAACTAGCAGGACCGGACAATGAGCAGTTCTTC.

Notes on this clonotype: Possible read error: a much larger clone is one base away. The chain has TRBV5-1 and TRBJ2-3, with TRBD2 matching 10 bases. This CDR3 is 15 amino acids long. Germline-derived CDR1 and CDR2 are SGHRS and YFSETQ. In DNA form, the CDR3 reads TGCACCAGCAGCTTGGGGACTAGCGGCACAGATACGCAGTATTTT. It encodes CTSSLGTSGTDTQYF.

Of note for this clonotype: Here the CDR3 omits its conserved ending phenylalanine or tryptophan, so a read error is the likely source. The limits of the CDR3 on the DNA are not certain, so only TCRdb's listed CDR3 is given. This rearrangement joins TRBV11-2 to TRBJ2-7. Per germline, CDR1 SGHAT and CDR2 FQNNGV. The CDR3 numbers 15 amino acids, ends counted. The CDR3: CASSLASSNSYEQYL.

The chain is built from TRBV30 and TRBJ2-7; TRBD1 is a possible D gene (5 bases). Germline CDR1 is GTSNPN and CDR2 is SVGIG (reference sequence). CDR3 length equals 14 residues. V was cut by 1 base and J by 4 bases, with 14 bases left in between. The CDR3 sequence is CAWSDLGQGYEQYV. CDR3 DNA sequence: TGTGCCTGGAGTGATCTTGGACAAGGATACGAGCAGTACGTC.

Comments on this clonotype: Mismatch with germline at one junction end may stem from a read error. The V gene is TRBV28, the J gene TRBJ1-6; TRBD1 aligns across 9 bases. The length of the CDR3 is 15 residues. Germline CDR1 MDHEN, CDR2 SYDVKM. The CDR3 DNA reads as TGTGTCAGCAGTTCGGGGGACAGGGTGTATTTACCCCTCCACTTT. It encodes CVSSSGDRVYLPLHF.

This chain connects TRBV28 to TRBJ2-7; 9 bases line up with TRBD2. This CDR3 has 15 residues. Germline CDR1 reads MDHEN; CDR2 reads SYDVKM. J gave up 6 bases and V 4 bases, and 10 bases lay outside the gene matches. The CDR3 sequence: CASSSVAGGPIEQYF. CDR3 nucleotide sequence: TGTGCCAGCAGTTCGGTTGCGGGGGGGCCAATCGAGCAGTACTTC.

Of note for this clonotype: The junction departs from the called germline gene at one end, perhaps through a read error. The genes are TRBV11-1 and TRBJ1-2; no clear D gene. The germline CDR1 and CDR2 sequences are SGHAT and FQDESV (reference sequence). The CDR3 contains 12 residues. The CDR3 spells CVSRLGRNGYTF. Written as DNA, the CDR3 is TGTGTCAGCAGGTTAGGGCGGAATGGCTACACCTTC.

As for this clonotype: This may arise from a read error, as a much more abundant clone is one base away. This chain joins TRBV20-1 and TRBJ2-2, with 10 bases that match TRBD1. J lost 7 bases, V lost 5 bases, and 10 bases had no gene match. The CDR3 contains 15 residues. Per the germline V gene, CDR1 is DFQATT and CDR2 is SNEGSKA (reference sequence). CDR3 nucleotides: TGCAGTGCTGCGCATTCCGGGACAGGGGTCGGGGAGCTGTTTTTT. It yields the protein CSAAHSGTGVGELFF.

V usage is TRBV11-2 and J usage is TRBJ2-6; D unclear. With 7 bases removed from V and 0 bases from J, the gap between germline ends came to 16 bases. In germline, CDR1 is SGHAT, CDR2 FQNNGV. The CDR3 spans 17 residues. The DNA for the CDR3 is TGTGCCAGCAACTCATCCGGCGCGAGCTCTGGGGCCAACGTCCTGACTTTC. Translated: CASNSSGASSGANVLTF.

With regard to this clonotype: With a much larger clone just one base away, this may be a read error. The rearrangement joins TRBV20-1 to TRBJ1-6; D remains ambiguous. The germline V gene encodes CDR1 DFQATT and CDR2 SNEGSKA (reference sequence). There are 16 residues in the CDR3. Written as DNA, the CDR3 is TGCAGTGCTAGGTCGGGGAAGGAGCGATATAATTCACCCTTCCACTTT. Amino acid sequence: CSARSGKERYNSPFHF.

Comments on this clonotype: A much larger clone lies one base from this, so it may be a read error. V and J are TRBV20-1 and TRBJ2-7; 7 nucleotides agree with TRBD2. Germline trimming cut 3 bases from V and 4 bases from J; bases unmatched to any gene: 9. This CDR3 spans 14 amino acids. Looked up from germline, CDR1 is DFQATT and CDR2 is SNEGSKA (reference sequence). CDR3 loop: CSARGLTGVYEQYF. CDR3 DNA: TGCAGTGCTAGGGGACTAACGGGAGTTTACGAGCAGTACTTC.

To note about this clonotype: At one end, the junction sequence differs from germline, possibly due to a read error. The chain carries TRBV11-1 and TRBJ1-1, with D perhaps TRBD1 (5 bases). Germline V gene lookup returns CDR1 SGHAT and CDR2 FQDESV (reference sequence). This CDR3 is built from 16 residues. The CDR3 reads CVSSPWTSPVNTEAFF. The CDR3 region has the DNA TGTGTCAGCAGCCCCTGGACAAGTCCGGTGAACACTGAAGCTTTCTTT.

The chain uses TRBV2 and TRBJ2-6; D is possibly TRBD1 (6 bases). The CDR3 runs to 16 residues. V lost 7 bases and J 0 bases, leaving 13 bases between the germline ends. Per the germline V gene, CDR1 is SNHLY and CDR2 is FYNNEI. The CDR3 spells CASMRQGSSGANVLTF. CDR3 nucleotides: TGTGCCAGCATGAGGCAGGGGTCCTCTGGGGCCAACGTCCTGACTTTC.

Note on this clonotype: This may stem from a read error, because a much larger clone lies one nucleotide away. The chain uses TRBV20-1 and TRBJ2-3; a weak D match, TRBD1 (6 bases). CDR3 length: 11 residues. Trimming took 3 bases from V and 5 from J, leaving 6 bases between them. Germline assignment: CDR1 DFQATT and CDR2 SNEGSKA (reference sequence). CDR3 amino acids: CSASRGDTQYF. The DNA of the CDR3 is TGCAGTGCTAGCAGGGGAGATACGCAGTATTTT.

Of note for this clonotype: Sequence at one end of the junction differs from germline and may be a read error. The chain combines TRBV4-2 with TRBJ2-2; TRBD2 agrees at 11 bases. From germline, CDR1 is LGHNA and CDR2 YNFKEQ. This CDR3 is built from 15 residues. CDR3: CANKLAGDGGGELFF. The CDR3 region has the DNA TGTGCCAACAAACTAGCGGGAGATGGTGGCGGGGAGCTATTTTTT.

The CDR3 DNA follows: TGTGCTAGTGGTTTGGCACCGATTTGGACAGGAGCTTTCTTT. It translates to CASGLAPIWTGAFF. The rearrangement links TRBV12-5 to TRBJ1-1; TRBD1 agrees at 7 bases. Germline values: CDR1 LGHNT, CDR2 FRNRAP. V shed 1 base and J 10 bases; nucleotides not matched to a gene: 9. The CDR3 covers 14 residues.

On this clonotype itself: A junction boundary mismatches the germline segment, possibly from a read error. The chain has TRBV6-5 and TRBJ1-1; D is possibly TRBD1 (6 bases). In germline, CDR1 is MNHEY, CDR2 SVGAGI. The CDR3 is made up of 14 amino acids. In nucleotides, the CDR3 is TGTGCCAGCAGGGCGACGGGGGGCGGGACTGAAGTTTTCTTT. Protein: CASRATGGGTEVFF.

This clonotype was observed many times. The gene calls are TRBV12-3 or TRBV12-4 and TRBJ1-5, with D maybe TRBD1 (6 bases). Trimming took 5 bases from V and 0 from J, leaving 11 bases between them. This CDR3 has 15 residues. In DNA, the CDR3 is TGTGCCAGCAGTCCGGGACAAGGTAGCAATCAGCCCCAGCATTTT. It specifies CASSPGQGSNQPQHF.

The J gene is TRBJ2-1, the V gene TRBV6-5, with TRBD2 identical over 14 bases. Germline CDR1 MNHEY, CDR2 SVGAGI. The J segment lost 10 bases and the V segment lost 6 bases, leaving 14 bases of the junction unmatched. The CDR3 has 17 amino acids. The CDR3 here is CASSSGLAGEGWEEQFF. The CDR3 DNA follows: TGTGCCAGCAGCTCGGGACTAGCGGGAGAAGGGTGGGAGGAGCAGTTCTTC.

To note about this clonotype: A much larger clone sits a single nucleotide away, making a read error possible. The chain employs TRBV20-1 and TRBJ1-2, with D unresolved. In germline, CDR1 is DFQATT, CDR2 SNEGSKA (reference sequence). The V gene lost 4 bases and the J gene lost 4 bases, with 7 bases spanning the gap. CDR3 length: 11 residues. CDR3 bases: TGCAGTGCTATGAGGTGCTATGGCTACACCTTC. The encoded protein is CSAMRCYGYTF.

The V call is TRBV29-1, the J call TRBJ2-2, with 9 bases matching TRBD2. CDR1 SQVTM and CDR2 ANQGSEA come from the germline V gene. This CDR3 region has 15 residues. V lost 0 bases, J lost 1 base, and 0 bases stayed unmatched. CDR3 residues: CSVEDSGRNTGELFF. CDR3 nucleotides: TGCAGCGTTGAAGATAGCGGGAGGAACACCGGGGAGCTGTTTTTT.

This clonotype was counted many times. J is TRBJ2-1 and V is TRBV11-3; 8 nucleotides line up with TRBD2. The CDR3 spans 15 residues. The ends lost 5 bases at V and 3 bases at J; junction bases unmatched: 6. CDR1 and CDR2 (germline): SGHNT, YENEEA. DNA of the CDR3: TGTGCCAGCAGCCTTAGCGGGGTGGGCTACAATGAGCAGTTCTTC. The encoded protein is CASSLSGVGYNEQFF.